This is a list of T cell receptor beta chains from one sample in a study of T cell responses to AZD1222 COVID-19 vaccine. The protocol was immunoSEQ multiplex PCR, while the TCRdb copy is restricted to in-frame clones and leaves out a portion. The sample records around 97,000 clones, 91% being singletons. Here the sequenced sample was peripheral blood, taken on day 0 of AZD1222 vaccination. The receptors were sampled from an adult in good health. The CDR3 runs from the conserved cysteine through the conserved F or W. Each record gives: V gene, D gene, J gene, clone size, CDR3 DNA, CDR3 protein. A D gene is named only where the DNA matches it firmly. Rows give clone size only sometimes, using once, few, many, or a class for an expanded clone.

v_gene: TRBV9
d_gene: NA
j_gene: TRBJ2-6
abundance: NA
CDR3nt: TGTGCCAGCAGCGAGACAGCTGGGGCCAACGTCCTGACTTTC
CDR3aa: CASSETAGANVLTF

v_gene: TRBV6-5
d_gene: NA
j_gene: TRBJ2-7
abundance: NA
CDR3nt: TGTGCCAGCAGTCAGGGGCCTTCCTACGAGCAGTACTTC
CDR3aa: CASSQGPSYEQYF

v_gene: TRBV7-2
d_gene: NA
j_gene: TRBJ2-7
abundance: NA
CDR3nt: TGTGCCAGCAGCCCCAAGGTGGGTGGGGCGGGCGAGCAGTACTTC
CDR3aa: CASSPKVGGAGEQYF

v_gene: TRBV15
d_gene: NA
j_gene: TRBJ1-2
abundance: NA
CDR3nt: TGTGCCACCAGCAGAGATCTCGGGGGTGGCTATGGCTACACCTTC
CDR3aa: CATSRDLGGGYGYTF

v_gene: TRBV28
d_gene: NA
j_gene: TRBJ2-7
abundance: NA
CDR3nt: TGTGCCAGCAGTTTATCCAGTGGGGCCTACGAGCAGTACTTC
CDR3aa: CASSLSSGAYEQYF

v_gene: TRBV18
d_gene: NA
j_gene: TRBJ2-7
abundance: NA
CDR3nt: TGTGCCAGCTCACCAAGACAGTCCTACGAGCAGTACTTC
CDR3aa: CASSPRQSYEQYF

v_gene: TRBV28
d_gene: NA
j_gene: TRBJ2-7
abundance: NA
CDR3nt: TGTGCCAGCAGTTTGGCGGACTCCTACGAGCAGTACTTC
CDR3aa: CASSLADSYEQYF

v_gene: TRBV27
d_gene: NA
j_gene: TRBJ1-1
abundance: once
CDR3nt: TGTGCCAGCAGTCGGGGTTTAAGGGTTAACACTGAAGCTTTCTTT
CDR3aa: CASSRGLRVNTEAFF

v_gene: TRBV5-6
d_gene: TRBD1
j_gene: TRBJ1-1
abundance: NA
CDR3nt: TGTGCCAGCAGAGGGGGCCCCATGAACACTGAAGCTTTCTTT
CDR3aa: CASRGGPMNTEAFF

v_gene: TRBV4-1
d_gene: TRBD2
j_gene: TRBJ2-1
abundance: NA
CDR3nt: TGCGCCAGCAGCCAAGATCCAGCGGGGGTAGTGTTCTTC
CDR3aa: CASSQDPAGVVFF

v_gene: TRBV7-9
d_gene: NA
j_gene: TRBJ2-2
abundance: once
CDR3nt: TGTGCCAGCAGCCCGGAGAGAGGGCGGAACACCGGGGAGCTGTTTTTT
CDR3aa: CASSPERGRNTGELFF

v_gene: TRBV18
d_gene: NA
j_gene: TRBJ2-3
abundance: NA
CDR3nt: TGTGCCAGCTCACCCCCGACAAGCACAGATACGCAGTATTTT
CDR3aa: CASSPPTSTDTQYF

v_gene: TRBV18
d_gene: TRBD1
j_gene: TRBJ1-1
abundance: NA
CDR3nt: TGTGCCAGCTCACCACGGACAGGGAGTGCTGAAGCTTTCTTT
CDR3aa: CASSPRTGSAEAFF

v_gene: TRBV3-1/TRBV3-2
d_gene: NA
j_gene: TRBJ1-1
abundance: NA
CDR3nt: TGTGCCAGCAGCCAAGCGGCGAACACTGAAGCTTTCTTT
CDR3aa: CASSQAANTEAFF

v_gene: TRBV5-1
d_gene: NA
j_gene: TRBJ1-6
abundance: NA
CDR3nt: TGCGCCAGCAGCTTGAGGCAGGACTTTAATTCACCCCTCCACTTT
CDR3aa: CASSLRQDFNSPLHF

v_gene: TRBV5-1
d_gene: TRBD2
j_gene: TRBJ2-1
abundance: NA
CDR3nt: TGCGCCAGCAGGGTGAATGCGGGAGGGCCTGGGAATGAGCAGTTCTTC
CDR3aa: CASRVNAGGPGNEQFF

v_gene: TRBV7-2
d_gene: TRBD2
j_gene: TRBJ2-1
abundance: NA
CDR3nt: TGTGCCAGCAGCCTAGGAGCGGGAGTAGGATACAATGAGCAGTTCTTC
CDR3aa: CASSLGAGVGYNEQFF

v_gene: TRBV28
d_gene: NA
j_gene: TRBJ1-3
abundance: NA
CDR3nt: TGTGCCAGCAGTCTTGGACAGTCGTCCCACACCATATATTTT
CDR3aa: CASSLGQSSHTIYF

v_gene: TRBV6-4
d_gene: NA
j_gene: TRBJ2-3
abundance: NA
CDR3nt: TGTGCCAGCAGTAACCGGGACTCCACAGATACGCAGTATTTT
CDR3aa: CASSNRDSTDTQYF

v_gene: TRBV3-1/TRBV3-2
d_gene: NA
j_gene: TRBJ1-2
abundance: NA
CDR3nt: TGTGCCAGCAGCCCGAGCGACGGCCGCACCTATGGCTACACCTTC
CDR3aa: CASSPSDGRTYGYTF

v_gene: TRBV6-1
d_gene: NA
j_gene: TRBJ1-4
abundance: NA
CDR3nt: TGTGCCAGCAGTGAAGGGTGGGCGTTGGGCTGTTTTTTT
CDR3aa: CASSEGWALGCFF

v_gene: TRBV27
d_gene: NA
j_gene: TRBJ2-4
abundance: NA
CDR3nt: TGTGCCAGCAGTCCCGGGACAAGGTACATTCAGTACTTC
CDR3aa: CASSPGTRYIQYF

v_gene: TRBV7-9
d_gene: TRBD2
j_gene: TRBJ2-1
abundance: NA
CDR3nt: TGTGCCAGCAGCCTAGCGGGAGGGCCGGAGGAGCAGTTCTTC
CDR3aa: CASSLAGGPEEQFF

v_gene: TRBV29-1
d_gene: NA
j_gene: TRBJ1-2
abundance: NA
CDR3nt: TGCAGCGTGTCAGGTGGGGCCAGAGGGTACACCTTC
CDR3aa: CSVSGGARGYTF

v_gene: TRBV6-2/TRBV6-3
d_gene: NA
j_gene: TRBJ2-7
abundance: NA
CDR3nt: TGTGCCAGCAGCCCTGGGGGAGGAGGGCGCTACGAGCAGTACTTC
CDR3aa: CASSPGGGGRYEQYF

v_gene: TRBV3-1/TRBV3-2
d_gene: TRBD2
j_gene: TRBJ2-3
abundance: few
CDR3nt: TGTGCCAGCAGCCTCGGACTAGCGCATATCACGCAGTATTTT
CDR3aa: CASSLGLAHITQYF

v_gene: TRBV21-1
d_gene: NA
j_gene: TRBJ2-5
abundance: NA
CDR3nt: TGTGCCAGCAGCAAAGCGTGGGCAGGACAAGAGACCCAGTACTTC
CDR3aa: CASSKAWAGQETQYF

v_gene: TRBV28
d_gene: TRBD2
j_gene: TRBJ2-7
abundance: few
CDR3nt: TGTGCCAGCAGTCCCCCGGGACTAGCGGGAGCCTACGAGCAGTACTTC
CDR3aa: CASSPPGLAGAYEQYF

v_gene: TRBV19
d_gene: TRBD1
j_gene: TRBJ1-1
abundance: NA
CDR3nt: TGTGCCAGTATCGACACAGGGGGCGTTGCTGAAGCTTTCTTT
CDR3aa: CASIDTGGVAEAFF

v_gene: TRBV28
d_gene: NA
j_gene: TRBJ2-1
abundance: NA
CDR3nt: TGTGCCAGCAGAAAGTCAGGGGTCCACAATGAGCAGTTCTTC
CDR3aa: CASRKSGVHNEQFF

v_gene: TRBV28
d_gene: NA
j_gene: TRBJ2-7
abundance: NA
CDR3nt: TGTGCCAGCAGTTTCAACAGGGTCCCGTCCTACGAGCAGTACTTC
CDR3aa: CASSFNRVPSYEQYF

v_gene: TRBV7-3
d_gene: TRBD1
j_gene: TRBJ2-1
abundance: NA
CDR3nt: TGTGCCAGCAGCGACCAGGGACAGACAACCTACAATGAGCAGTTCTTC
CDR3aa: CASSDQGQTTYNEQFF